These 7 T cell receptor beta chains originate from one sample sequenced in a study of blood T cell repertoires in COVID-19. Method: immunoSEQ multiplex PCR; TCRdb's copy keeps in-frame clones and lacks some. This sample yields about 270,000 clones, of which approximately 90% are seen a single time; about 3% belongs to the top ten. Sequenced: PBMCs or T cells enriched from blood (not recorded which). Receptors originate from a middle-aged man who had been exposed to COVID-19.

The gene calls are TRBV12-3 or TRBV12-4 and TRBJ1-1; D perhaps matches TRBD1 (5 bases). Trimming left V 8 bases short and J 4 bases short, with 14 bases between. The CDR3 runs 13 residues. The CDR3 spells CASQERGTTEAFF. CDR3 sequence (DNA): TGTGCCAGCCAGGAACGGGGGACCACTGAAGCTTTCTTT.

The V call is TRBV5-4, the J call TRBJ2-1; 10 bases agree with TRBD2. Trimming took 0 bases from V and 7 from J; bases not matched to a gene: 7. Germline loops: CDR1 SGHNT, CDR2 YYREEE (reference sequence). CDR3 length equals 16 residues. Written as DNA, the CDR3 is TGTGCCAGCAGCTTGGTAACAGCGGGAGGGCCAAATGAGCAGTTCTTC. This translates into CASSLVTAGGPNEQFF.

This clone was picked up a small number of times. The chain employs TRBV10-1 and TRBJ2-2, with 9 positions matching TRBD2. This CDR3 contains 15 residues. The germline CDR1 and CDR2 sequences are WNHNN and SYGVQD (reference sequence). The junction had 8 bases not matched to a gene; V was cut back by 6 bases and J by 6 bases. As DNA, the CDR3 is TGCGCCAGCAGCTCCGATAGCGGGAGCCCCGGGGAGCTGTTTTTT. Translation gives CASSSDSGSPGELFF.

This sequence joins TRBV11-3 and TRBJ2-5; D remains unclear. Germline values: CDR1 SGHNT, CDR2 YENEEA. The CDR3 consists of 15 residues. Trimming shortened V by 2 bases and J by 2 bases, and 12 bases separated the two germline ends. The CDR3 sequence is CASSLSSVGQETQYF. As DNA, the CDR3 is TGTGCCAGCAGCTTAAGCTCGGTCGGGCAAGAGACCCAGTACTTC.

The chain couples TRBV19 to TRBJ2-1, with TRBD2 matching over 10 bases. CDR1 is LNHDA, CDR2 SQIVND, per germline (reference sequence). The CDR3 loop spans 19 amino acids. The trim removed 2 bases at V and 2 bases at J, leaving 12 bases unmatched. CDR3 protein: CASSIPRGLTSGTYNEQFF. In nucleotides, the CDR3 is TGTGCCAGTAGTATACCTCGAGGGCTCACTAGCGGGACCTACAATGAGCAGTTCTTC.

The chain couples TRBV19 to TRBJ2-7; 10 bases agree with TRBD1. Germline V CDR1 and CDR2: LNHDA, SQIVND (reference sequence). CDR3 length equals 16 residues. Trimming at V came to 4 bases and at J to 0 bases, leaving 6 bases not matched to a gene. The CDR3 bases are TGTGCCAGTAGTACCGGGACAGGGGCGAGCTCCTACGAGCAGTACTTC. Translation: CASSTGTGASSYEQYF.

This clone turned up a few times. The genes are TRBV5-1 and TRBJ2-2; 7 bases are a match to TRBD2. This CDR3 spans 15 amino acids. Germline trimming cut 4 bases from V and 5 bases from J; bases unmatched to any gene: 8. CDR1 SGHRS and CDR2 YFSETQ come from the germline V gene. CDR3 protein: CASSPSGDQTGELFF. CDR3 coding DNA: TGCGCCAGCAGCCCGAGCGGGGATCAGACCGGGGAGCTGTTTTTT.